The 26 T cell receptor beta chains below all came from one sample that was sequenced in a study of identifying expanded T cells in peripheral blood. Only in-frame clones appear in the TCRdb table, and some are missing; sequencing was by immunoSEQ multiplex PCR. The sample holds over 100,000 clones, roughly 90% seen once. The sample comprised blood. These receptors were obtained from a person aged 18-70 years in good health.

V and J are TRBV28 and TRBJ2-7; D gene unclear. V was shortened by 6 bases and J by 3 bases, with 6 bases between the two germline ends. Germline V lookup: CDR1 MDHEN, CDR2 SYDVKM. The CDR3 spans 11 residues. The CDR3 sequence: CASSPNYEQYF. In nucleotides, the CDR3 is TGTGCCAGCAGCCCCAACTACGAGCAGTACTTC.

V gene TRBV6-5 combines with J gene TRBJ1-4; possibly TRBD1 for D (5 bases). CDR3 length: 13 residues. Germline V gene data show CDR1 as MNHEY and CDR2 as SVGAGI. Trimming stripped 0 bases from V and 10 bases from J, with 9 bases between. The CDR3 is CASSYSSGGKLFF. CDR3 DNA: TGTGCCAGCAGTTACTCGAGTGGGGGAAAACTGTTTTTT.

The CDR3 region has the DNA TGTGCCAGCAGTAACACAGGGTACGAGACCCAGTACTTC. The encoded protein is CASSNTGYETQYF. J is TRBJ2-5 and V is TRBV2; possible D gene TRBD1, 6 bases. V was trimmed by 5 bases and J by 5 bases, leaving 12 bases between them. CDR1 and CDR2 from the germline V gene are SNHLY and FYNNEI. The CDR3 is 13 amino acids.

The rearrangement links TRBV18 to TRBJ2-1, with D uncertain. Trimming pared 3 bases from V and 5 bases from J, leaving 8 bases between. CDR3 length equals 13 residues. Germline values: CDR1 KGHSH, CDR2 LQKENI. CDR3 in amino acids: CASSPETHNEQFF. DNA of the CDR3: TGTGCCAGCTCACCTGAAACCCACAATGAGCAGTTCTTC. The whole variable domain, filled in from reference TRBV18 and TRBJ2-1, reads NAGVMQNPRHLVRRRGQEARLRCSPMKGHSHVYWYRQLPEEGLKFMVYLQKENIIDESGMPKERFSAEFPKEGPSILRIQQVVRGDSAAYFCASSPETHNEQFFGPGTRLTVL.

This clone was observed a single time. V is TRBV9 and J is TRBJ2-2; D is perhaps TRBD1 or TRBD2 (5 bases each). The CDR3 totals 16 residues. The V gene's germline CDR1 is SGDLS and CDR2 YYNGEE. The V end was cut by 0 bases, the J end by 7 bases, with 16 bases between. The CDR3 DNA reads as TGTGCCAGCAGCGTAGAACTTGTCGGGGCCGTCGGGGAGCTGTTTTTT. It encodes CASSVELVGAVGELFF.

The rearrangement joins TRBV11-3 to TRBJ2-7; D uncertain. The CDR3 has 13 residues. CDR1 is SGHNT, CDR2 YENEEA, per germline. The V end lost 3 bases, the J end lost 3 bases, and 9 bases lay between the germline ends. In nucleotides, the CDR3 is TGTGCCAGCAGCTTTACGGACGGCTACGAGCAGTACTTC. Translated: CASSFTDGYEQYF.

The rearrangement joins TRBV4-1 to TRBJ1-5; D ambiguous. The CDR3 spans 13 residues. CDR1 is MGHRA, CDR2 YSYEKL, per germline. Deletions cut 1 base from V and 9 bases from J, with 10 bases between. The CDR3, as DNA: TGCGCCAGCAGCCAAGTTAGTGAGTCGCCCCAGCATTTT. This translates into CASSQVSESPQHF.

V gene TRBV29-1 combines with J gene TRBJ2-5; 9 nucleotides agree with TRBD2. TRBJ2-7 explains the end of the DNA better; the J call may be wrong. Per the germline V gene, CDR1 is SQVTM and CDR2 is ANQGSEA. This CDR3 comprises 12 residues. The CDR3 bases are TGCAGCGTTGGGGCGGGAGGGCACGAGCAGTACTTC. Protein sequence: CSVGAGGHEQYF.

V and J are TRBV10-3 and TRBJ2-1; 7 nucleotides match TRBD2. J gave up 8 bases and V 4 bases, and 11 bases lay outside the gene matches. In germline, CDR1 is ENHRY, CDR2 SYGVKD. This CDR3 contains 15 residues. The CDR3 loop is CAISGSSGSQDEQFF. CDR3 bases: TGTGCCATCAGTGGATCTAGCGGATCTCAAGATGAGCAGTTCTTC.

The V and J genes are TRBV18 and TRBJ2-1; 10 nucleotides line up with TRBD1. The CDR3 has 15 residues. Germline assignment: CDR1 KGHSH and CDR2 LQKENI. J lost 10 bases, V lost 0 bases, and 6 bases had no gene match. The CDR3 loop reads CASSPPGTGEVEQFF. The CDR3 nucleotides read TGTGCCAGCTCACCACCCGGGACAGGGGAAGTGGAGCAGTTCTTC.

The chain recombines TRBV28 with TRBJ1-2; D possibly corresponds to TRBD1 (6 bases). Trimming pared 3 bases from V and 8 bases from J, leaving 10 bases between. The CDR3 totals 12 residues. The germline CDR1 and CDR2 sequences are MDHEN and SYDVKM. DNA for the CDR3: TGTGCCAGCAGTTTTGGTGGGGGCGGCTACACCTTC. This translates into CASSFGGGGYTF.

The genes are TRBV27 and TRBJ1-6, with TRBD1 as a possible D gene (5 bases). Germline CDR1 MNHEY, CDR2 SMNVEV (reference sequence). Trimming left V 2 bases short and J 1 base short, with 6 bases between. This CDR3 region has 15 residues. Written as DNA, the CDR3 is TGTGCCAGCAGTTTACAGGGTTCCTATAATTCACCCCTCCACTTT. It codes for CASSLQGSYNSPLHF.

This clone was seen once. The rearrangement uses TRBV2 and TRBJ2-1; D might be TRBD2 (7 bases). This CDR3 region has 14 residues. V was shortened by 4 bases and J by 7 bases, with 14 bases between the two germline ends. The germline V gene encodes CDR1 SNHLY and CDR2 FYNNEI. The CDR3 loop reads CASSVRGGNNEQFF. The CDR3 bases are TGTGCCAGCAGTGTGAGGGGGGGCAATAATGAGCAGTTCTTC.

The chain links TRBV12-5 to TRBJ1-2; perhaps TRBD1 as D (5 bases). The germline CDR1 and CDR2 sequences are LGHNT and FRNRAP. This CDR3 has 15 amino acids. Trimming took 0 bases from V and 4 from J, leaving 12 bases between them. The CDR3 reads CASGLVRDGSYGYTF. The CDR3 coding sequence is TGTGCTAGTGGTTTGGTACGGGACGGCAGCTATGGCTACACCTTC.

CDR3 DNA sequence: TGCGCCAGCAGATCGGGCGGGATGGGGTCCGGGGAGCTGTTTTTT. This sequence encodes CASRSGGMGSGELFF. The V gene is TRBV5-1, the J gene TRBJ2-2, with a tentative D call TRBD2 (6 bases). The CDR3 totals 15 residues. Trimming stripped 5 bases from V and 6 bases from J, with 17 bases between. Per the germline V gene, CDR1 is SGHRS and CDR2 is YFSETQ.

The genes are TRBV7-3 and TRBJ1-2; TRBD1 might be the D (6 bases). The CDR3 spans 15 residues. V gave up 5 bases and J gave up 4 bases, with 17 bases separating them. CDR1 is SGHTA and CDR2 is FQGTGA in the germline V gene. The CDR3 bases are TGTGCCAGCAGCCAGGCCCCTGGACAGACCTATGGCTACACCTTC. Residues: CASSQAPGQTYGYTF.

The chain combines TRBV7-7 with TRBJ2-5; no firm D call. Trimming removed 5 bases from V and 0 bases from J, with 7 bases in between. Germline values: CDR1 SSHAT, CDR2 FNYEAQ (reference sequence). The CDR3 loop spans 13 amino acids. CDR3 sequence: CASSRGNQETQYF. CDR3 DNA sequence: TGTGCCAGCAGCCGCGGAAACCAAGAGACCCAGTACTTC.

This chain links TRBV7-3 with TRBJ1-1; D ambiguous. Trimming pared 2 bases from V and 1 base from J, leaving 14 bases between. The germline gives CDR1 SGHTA, CDR2 FQGTGA. The CDR3 sequence is 16 residues long. CDR3 in amino acids: CASSLDGRLGNTEAFF. The CDR3, as DNA: TGTGCCAGCAGCTTAGACGGCCGCCTCGGGAACACTGAAGCTTTCTTT.

This clone showed up just once. This chain links TRBV7-2 with TRBJ1-2; D might be TRBD1 (6 bases). The length of the CDR3 is 12 residues. Germline V gene lookup returns CDR1 SGHTA and CDR2 FQGNSA. V lost 6 bases, J lost 11 bases, and 16 bases lay in between. This CDR3 is CASREGQGPYTF. The CDR3 coding sequence is TGTGCCAGCAGGGAGGGACAAGGCCCATACACCTTC.

The rearrangement links TRBV6-5 to TRBJ1-6, with D unclear. Germline loops: CDR1 MNHEY, CDR2 SVGAGI. Trimming stripped 8 bases from V and 0 bases from J, with 11 bases between. CDR3 length equals 15 residues. The CDR3 DNA sequence: TGTGCCAGCGGAGTAGGTACCTCCTATAATTCACCCCTCCACTTT. Its protein product is CASGVGTSYNSPLHF.

The rearrangement links TRBV5-1 to TRBJ1-3, with TRBD1 matching over 9 bases. The CDR3 runs to 16 residues. V gave up 4 bases and J gave up 2 bases; unmatched junction bases: 7. Germline V gene lookup returns CDR1 SGHRS and CDR2 YFSETQ. Here the CDR3 DNA reads TGCGCCAGCAGCATGGGGGGACAGGGTCCTGGAAACACCATATATTTT. It is translated as CASSMGGQGPGNTIYF.

The chain links TRBV5-8 to TRBJ2-6, with 7 positions matching TRBD2. The CDR3 contains 20 residues. The germline V gene encodes CDR1 SGHTS and CDR2 YDEGEE. V was clipped by 2 bases and J by 0 bases; unmatched bases: 14. CDR3: CASSLSFLARGNSGANVLTF. In nucleotides, the CDR3 is TGTGCCAGCAGCTTAAGTTTCCTAGCGCGGGGGAACTCTGGGGCCAACGTCCTGACTTTC.

This clone showed up just a few times. This chain uses TRBV5-1 with TRBJ2-7, with a possible D match to TRBD2 (6 bases). There are 14 residues in the CDR3. Deletions cut 3 bases from V and 7 bases from J, with 17 bases between. Germline V gives CDR1 SGHRS, CDR2 YFSETQ. In DNA form, the CDR3 reads TGCGCCAGCAGCTCCGCGGGATCCAGCGGGGAGCAGTACTTC. Its translation is CASSSAGSSGEQYF.

This clone has just one count. V usage is TRBV19 and J usage is TRBJ1-1, with D tentatively TRBD1 (5 bases). Trimming took off 4 bases at V and 4 bases at J, with 13 bases between the two ends. The CDR3 sequence is 14 residues long. Germline CDR1 reads LNHDA; CDR2 reads SQIVND (reference sequence). Here the CDR3 DNA reads TGTGCCAGTAGTAAAAAGGCAGGGAGCACTGAAGCTTTCTTT. Its protein product is CASSKKAGSTEAFF.

This sequence joins TRBV19 and TRBJ1-1; D is perhaps TRBD1 (5 bases). V was pared by 5 bases and J by 2 bases, with 12 bases between. The germline V gene has CDR1 LNHDA and CDR2 SQIVND (reference sequence). This CDR3 has 14 residues. This CDR3 reads CASSRQTANTEAFF. DNA of the CDR3: TGTGCCAGTAGTCGACAGACCGCAAACACTGAAGCTTTCTTT. Drawing the rest from reference TRBV19 and TRBJ1-1, the complete variable domain is DGGITQSPKYLFRKEGQNVTLSCEQNLNHDAMYWYRQDPGQGLRLIYYSQIVNDFQKGDIAEGYSVSREKKESFPLTVTSAQKNPTAFYLCASSRQTANTEAFFGQGTRLTVV.

This clone appeared a single time. The gene calls are TRBV4-2 and TRBJ1-4, with TRBD1 as a possible D gene (6 bases). The germline CDR1 and CDR2 sequences are LGHNA and YNFKEQ. This CDR3 has 18 residues. V was clipped by 0 bases and J by 0 bases, with 14 bases between them. The CDR3 DNA sequence: TGTGCCAGCAGCCAAGAGGGACGACAGGTTACAACTAATGAAAAACTGTTTTTT. Its protein product is CASSQEGRQVTTNEKLFF.